The subject of this entry is one T cell receptor (beta chain). These data originate in a study of blood T cell repertoires in COVID-19. Study-level information: Acute and convalescent COVID-19 specimens originated in the United States, Italy and Spain.

Profiled with immunoSEQ multiplex PCR; TCRdb holds only in-frame clones, not every one. This table holds 75,000 to 80,000 clones, approximately 86% found once. Germline trimming cut 3 bases from V and 1 base from J; bases unmatched to any gene: 3. In germline, CDR1 is SGHRS, CDR2 YFSETQ. CDR3 length equals 14 residues. Sequenced: peripheral blood. The gene calls are TRBV5-1 and TRBJ1-1; 7 bases agree with TRBD1. The origin of this receptor is a human donor in a cohort sampled during active COVID-19. This chain's CDR3 is CASSSGTENTEAFF. Here the CDR3 DNA reads TGCGCCAGCAGCTCCGGGACAGAGAACACTGAAGCTTTCTTT.